This T cell receptor beta chain was documented in a study of T cell responses to AZD1222 COVID-19 vaccine. Regarding this clone: The antigen remains undetermined.

Germline assignment: CDR1 SGHRS and CDR2 YFSETQ. There are 13 residues in the CDR3. V dropped 0 bases and J dropped 6 bases, with 9 bases sitting between them. Clones were read by immunoSEQ multiplex PCR, and TCRdb kept only the in-frame ones, dropping some. The table has 120,000 or so clones, 90% seen once. Regarding the study as a whole: Mostly white British, mostly female donors; authors suggested clonal diversity may be underestimated.

The source material was peripheral blood, sampled on day 0 of MenACWY control vaccination. This TCR derives from an adult in good health. V usage is TRBV5-1 and J usage is TRBJ1-1; the D gene is possibly TRBD1 (6 bases). The CDR3 DNA sequence: TGCGCCAGCAGCTTGGCCGAGGGGGCTGAAGCTTTCTTT. Translation gives CASSLAEGAEAFF.